This TCR beta chain stems from a study of T cell responses to AZD1222 COVID-19 vaccine. Study information: It was second doses at about 4 or about 12 weeks that were pooled.

V was pared by 3 bases and J by 7 bases, with 8 bases of the junction left unmatched. This CDR3 contains 14 residues. The V gene's germline CDR1 is MDHEN and CDR2 SYDVKM. For this clone: The antigen remains undetermined.

Study-level findings and limits: A rise in Spike-specific TCR breadth and depth followed two AZD1222 doses. At 160-218 and 743-854, vaccine-associated CD4 TCRs were dominant, and they spanned spike. No repertoire was sampled before or during the peak T cell response, only after it.

Repertoires were generated with immunoSEQ multiplex PCR, while TCRdb's copy carries only in-frame clones and drops some. The sample includes about 140,000 clones, roughly 84% of them seen just once. This specimen was peripheral blood, taken on day 0 of AZD1222 vaccination. The rearrangement links TRBV28 to TRBJ1-2; 7 bases map to TRBD1. The sequence was collected from an adult in good health. CDR3 DNA: TGTGCCAGCAGTTTGCGACAGGGTCTAAGTGGCTACACCTTC. Amino acids: CASSLRQGLSGYTF.